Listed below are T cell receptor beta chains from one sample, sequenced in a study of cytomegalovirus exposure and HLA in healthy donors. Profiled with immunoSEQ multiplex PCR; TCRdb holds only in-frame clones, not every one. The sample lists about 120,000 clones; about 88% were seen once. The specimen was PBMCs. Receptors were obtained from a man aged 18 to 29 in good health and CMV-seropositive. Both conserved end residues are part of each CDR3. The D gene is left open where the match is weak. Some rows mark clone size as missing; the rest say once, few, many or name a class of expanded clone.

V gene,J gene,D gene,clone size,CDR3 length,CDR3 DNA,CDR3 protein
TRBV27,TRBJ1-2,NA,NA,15,TGTGCCAGCAGACTGACACAGGGTATGAACTATGGCTACACCTTC,CASRLTQGMNYGYTF
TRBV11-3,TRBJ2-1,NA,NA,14,TGTGCCAGCAGCTTAGCGACGGGGAGCCGTGAGCAGTTCTTC,CASSLATGSREQFF
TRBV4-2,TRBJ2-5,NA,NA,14,TGTGCCAGCAGCCAGCGAATTCAGGGGGAGACCCAGTACTTC,CASSQRIQGETQYF
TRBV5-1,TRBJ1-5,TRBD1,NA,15,TGCGCCAGCAGTCTCACGTCAGGGGGCGGCCAGCCCCAGCATTTT,CASSLTSGGGQPQHF
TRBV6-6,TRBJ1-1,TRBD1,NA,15,TGTGCCAGCAGTTACTTTACAGGGGGGACTACTGAAGCTTTCTTT,CASSYFTGGTTEAFF
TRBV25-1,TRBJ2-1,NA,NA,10,TGTGCCAGCAGCCAGGGGGGCAGGTTCTTC,CASSQGGRFF
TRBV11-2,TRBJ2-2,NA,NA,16,TGTGCCAGCAGCTTACCATGGACCGCCAGGGTGGGGGAGCTGTTTTTT,CASSLPWTARVGELFF
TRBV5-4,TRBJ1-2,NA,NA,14,TGTGCCAGCAGCCCCGCAGGGATGGGGTATGGCTACACCTTC,CASSPAGMGYGYTF
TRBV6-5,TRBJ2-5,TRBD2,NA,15,TGTGCCAGCAGCCTAGCGGGGGGGCTCACAAAGACCCAGTACTTC,CASSLAGGLTKTQYF
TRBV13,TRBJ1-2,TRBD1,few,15,TGTGCCAGCAGCTTGGGGACAGGGGAGGGCTATGGCTACACCTTC,CASSLGTGEGYGYTF
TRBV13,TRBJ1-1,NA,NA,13,TGTGCCAGCACCCTTCATCCGGGCACTGAAGCTTTCTTT,CASTLHPGTEAFF
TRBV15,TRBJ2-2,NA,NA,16,TGTGCCACCAGCCGACACAGGGTTTCTAACACCGGGGAGCTGTTTTTT,CATSRHRVSNTGELFF
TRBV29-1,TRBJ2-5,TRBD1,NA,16,TGCAGCGTTGAACGGCGTGGACAGGGGGGCCCAGAGACCCAGTACTTC,CSVERRGQGGPETQYF
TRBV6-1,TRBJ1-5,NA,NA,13,TGTGCCAGCAAAACAGGGAACGATCAGCCCCAGCATTTT,CASKTGNDQPQHF
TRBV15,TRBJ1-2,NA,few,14,TGTGCCACCAGCGACCGCAGGGTCGCCTATGGCTACACCTTC,CATSDRRVAYGYTF
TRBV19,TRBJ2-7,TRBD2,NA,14,TGTGCCAGTAGTATGTCCAGCGGGGGGTCCGAGCAGTACTTC,CASSMSSGGSEQYF
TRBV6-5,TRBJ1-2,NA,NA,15,TGTGCCAGCAGTTACTCGTACAGGGCTAACTATGGCTACACCTTC,CASSYSYRANYGYTF
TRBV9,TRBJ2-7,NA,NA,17,TGTGCCAGCAGCGTAGGTGGGGGCGCCAGTGTAACCGACGAGCAGTACTTC,CASSVGGGASVTDEQYF
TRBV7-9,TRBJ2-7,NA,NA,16,TGTGCCAGCAGCCCACCGGGACAAGGACAGTCCTACGAGCAGTACTTC,CASSPPGQGQSYEQYF
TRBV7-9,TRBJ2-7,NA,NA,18,TGTGCCAGCAGCTTAGGGCCTTCAAGGGGGGGAAGCTCCTACGAGCAGTACTTC,CASSLGPSRGGSSYEQYF
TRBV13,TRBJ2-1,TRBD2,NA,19,TGTGCCAGCAGCCCCGATCCTACCCGACTAGCGGGGGGGATCCATGAGCAGTTCTTC,CASSPDPTRLAGGIHEQFF
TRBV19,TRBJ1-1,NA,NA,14,TGTGCCAGTAGTATAGAGGAGGGCAGCTCAAAAGCTTTCTTT,CASSIEEGSSKAFF
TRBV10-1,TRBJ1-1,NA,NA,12,TGCGCCAGCAGCTCCAGGGGCACTGAAGCTTTCTTT,CASSSRGTEAFF